The next 27 T cell receptor beta chains were all read from a single sample in a study of OX40 agonist ivuxolimab in advanced cancers. Data came from immunoSEQ multiplex PCR; TCRdb stores just in-frame clones and leaves some out. The sample yields about 80,000 clones, around nine tenths seen once. The specimen comprised CD4+ or CD8+ T cells sorted from blood, sampled in a trial of the OX40 agonist ivuxolimab. The origin of the receptors is an adult with an advanced solid tumor such as melanoma, head and neck, liver or kidney cancer.

This clone showed up just once. The chain carries TRBV15 and TRBJ2-5, with 7 bases that match TRBD2. Germline assignment: CDR1 LNHNV and CDR2 YYDKDF (reference sequence). V was pared by 0 bases and J by 4 bases, with 5 bases of the junction left unmatched. The CDR3 runs to 15 residues. The CDR3 coding sequence is TGTGCCACCAGCAGAGATACGCGGGAGATAGAGACCCAGTACTTC. Protein sequence: CATSRDTREIETQYF.

J is TRBJ2-3 and V is TRBV19, with D tentatively TRBD1 (6 bases). Trimming pared 5 bases from V and 5 bases from J, leaving 11 bases between. This CDR3 spans 13 amino acids. Germline V gene lookup returns CDR1 LNHDA and CDR2 SQIVND (reference sequence). The CDR3 loop reads CASSFRQVDTQYF. CDR3 in DNA: TGTGCCAGTAGTTTCCGACAGGTAGATACGCAGTATTTT.

The gene calls are TRBV5-1 and TRBJ2-1, with 10 positions matching TRBD2. Germline values: CDR1 SGHRS, CDR2 YFSETQ. This CDR3 is 16 amino acids long. Losses at the gene ends were 0 bases for V and 7 bases for J; bases not matched to a gene: 7. This CDR3 reads CASSLAPSGSENEQFF. CDR3 nucleotide sequence: TGCGCCAGCAGCTTGGCCCCTAGCGGGAGTGAAAATGAGCAGTTCTTC.

The V and J genes are TRBV11-2 and TRBJ2-2; D may be TRBD1 (5 bases). The CDR3 loop spans 13 amino acids. Trimming stripped 4 bases from V and 6 bases from J, with 9 bases between. Germline assignment: CDR1 SGHAT and CDR2 FQNNGV. The CDR3 sequence is CASSSQGAGELFF. Here the CDR3 DNA reads TGTGCCAGCAGCTCCCAGGGTGCCGGGGAGCTGTTTTTT. Complete variable domain (other parts from reference TRBV11-2 and TRBJ2-2): EAGVAQSPRYKIIEKRQSVAFWCNPISGHATLYWYQQILGQGPKLLIQFQNNGVVDDSQLPKDRFSAERLKGVDSTLKIQPAKLEDSAVYLCASSSQGAGELFFGEGSRLTVL.

The sample holds one count of this clone. The chain has TRBV6-6 and TRBJ2-3, with TRBD1 matching over 9 bases. CDR1 MNHNY and CDR2 SVGAGI come from the germline V gene (reference sequence). With 8 bases clipped from V and 4 bases from J, the junction kept 7 bases outside the gene matches. This CDR3 spans 14 amino acids. This chain's CDR3 is CASRDRVGADTQYF. In nucleotides, the CDR3 is TGTGCCAGCCGGGACAGGGTCGGGGCAGATACGCAGTATTTT.

The chain links TRBV5-1 to TRBJ2-1; 8 bases are shared with TRBD2. The length of the CDR3 is 14 residues. Looked up from germline, CDR1 is SGHRS and CDR2 is YFSETQ. J lost 2 bases, V lost 4 bases, and 2 bases had no gene match. Here the CDR3 reads CASSPGLAYNEQFF. The DNA for the CDR3 is TGCGCCAGCAGCCCGGGACTAGCCTACAATGAGCAGTTCTTC.

The V call is TRBV19, the J call TRBJ2-1, with D possibly TRBD2 on 5 matching bases. V was cut by 7 bases and J by 8 bases, with 15 bases left in between. Germline CDR1 reads LNHDA; CDR2 reads SQIVND (reference sequence). The CDR3 is 13 residues long. CDR3 loop: CASKPGISDEQFF. CDR3 in DNA: TGTGCCAGTAAACCGGGGATCTCGGATGAGCAGTTCTTC.

The rearrangement uses TRBV11-3 and TRBJ2-1; D might be TRBD1 (5 bases). Germline CDR1 SGHNT, CDR2 YENEEA. The CDR3 runs to 13 residues. Trimming shortened V by 3 bases and J by 9 bases, and 12 bases separated the two germline ends. CDR3 coding DNA: TGTGCCAGCAGCTTTTTAGGGGCTGGTGAGCAGTTCTTC. Its protein product is CASSFLGAGEQFF.

The rearrangement links TRBV5-4 to TRBJ1-4; TRBD1 matches at 10 bases. V was pared by 1 base and J by 6 bases, with 3 bases of the junction left unmatched. From germline, CDR1 is SGHNT and CDR2 YYREEE (reference sequence). This CDR3 comprises 15 residues. CDR3 loop: CASSLTGQGHEKLFF. For the CDR3, the DNA is TGTGCCAGCAGCTTGACGGGACAGGGGCATGAAAAACTGTTTTTT.

V and J are TRBV5-1 and TRBJ1-2, with TRBD1 identical over 7 bases. This CDR3 spans 16 amino acids. Looked up from germline, CDR1 is SGHRS and CDR2 is YFSETQ. J lost 2 bases, V lost 0 bases, and 7 bases had no gene match. CDR3 nucleotide sequence: TGCGCCAGCAGCTTGGGGGACAGTCGGGACAACTATGGCTACACCTTC. Translating gives CASSLGDSRDNYGYTF.

The rearrangement links TRBV23-1 to TRBJ1-2; the D is unclear. TRBV23-1 is an ORF; its function is uncertain. The CDR3 has 14 amino acids. The V gene lost 4 bases and the J gene lost 4 bases, with 13 bases spanning the gap. CDR3 nucleotides: TGCGCCAGCAGTCCCCCTCGGGGTTCCTATGGCTACACCTTC. As protein: CASSPPRGSYGYTF.

In regard to this clone: Other nucleotide sequences from this sample produce the same CDR3. CDR3 bases: TGTGCCAGCAGCTTAGATTTAGGAGACTCTGAAGCTTTCTTT. It yields the protein CASSLDLGDSEAFF. This chain connects TRBV11-2 to TRBJ1-1; D not certain. Trimming pared 0 bases from V and 6 bases from J, leaving 11 bases between. CDR1 is SGHAT, CDR2 FQNNGV, per germline. The CDR3 runs 14 residues.

The rearrangement uses TRBV9 and TRBJ1-4, with D possibly being TRBD1 (6 bases). The CDR3 covers 15 residues. Trimming pared 3 bases from V and 3 bases from J, leaving 12 bases between. Germline V gives CDR1 SGDLS, CDR2 YYNGEE. The CDR3: CASSGTGQPNEKLFF. Written as DNA, the CDR3 is TGTGCCAGCAGCGGGACCGGACAGCCTAATGAAAAACTGTTTTTT.

The rearrangement links TRBV9 to TRBJ1-4; D perhaps matches TRBD1 (6 bases). V lost 5 bases and J 8 bases, leaving 19 bases between the germline ends. Germline-derived CDR1 and CDR2 are SGDLS and YYNGEE. The CDR3 is 15 residues long. CDR3 loop: CASSPTGTKGEKLFF. CDR3 coding DNA: TGTGCCAGCAGTCCTACCGGGACAAAAGGCGAAAAACTGTTTTTT.

The chain carries TRBV18 and TRBJ2-1, with D hard to call. Germline V gene data show CDR1 as KGHSH and CDR2 as LQKENI. Trimming removed 2 bases at V and 7 bases at J, with 12 bases between. There are 14 residues in the CDR3. The CDR3 spells CASSPGIVGNEQFF. CDR3 bases: TGTGCCAGCTCACCAGGGATTGTGGGGAATGAGCAGTTCTTC.

This chain joins TRBV6-5 and TRBJ2-7, with TRBD2 matching over 9 bases. This CDR3 has 15 amino acids. The germline CDR1 and CDR2 sequences are MNHEY and SVGAGI. V lost 6 bases and J lost 0; bases outside the gene matches: 6. CDR3 coding DNA: TGTGCCAGCAGACGACTAGCGGATAGCTCCTACGAGCAGTACTTC. This sequence encodes CASRRLADSSYEQYF.

The genes are TRBV28 and TRBJ2-7, with 9 nucleotides matching TRBD2. With 6 bases clipped from V and 2 bases from J, the junction kept 2 bases outside the gene matches. This CDR3 is 13 amino acids long. CDR1 is MDHEN and CDR2 is SYDVKM in the germline V gene. Written as DNA, the CDR3 is TGTGCCAGCAGGACTAGCGGAGCCTACGAGCAGTACTTC. This sequence encodes CASRTSGAYEQYF.

The gene calls are TRBV19 and TRBJ2-1, with 8 nucleotides matching TRBD2. The germline V gene has CDR1 LNHDA and CDR2 SQIVND (reference sequence). Germline trimming cut 11 bases from V and 8 bases from J; bases unmatched to any gene: 14. The CDR3 has 14 amino acids. Here the CDR3 reads CAGTTGLGFHEQFF. The CDR3, as DNA: TGTGCCGGAACGACGGGACTAGGCTTCCATGAGCAGTTCTTC.

This clone was seen only once. The rearrangement joins TRBV7-2 to TRBJ2-5; either TRBD1 or TRBD2 may supply D (6 bases each). Per germline, CDR1 SGHTA and CDR2 FQGNSA. There are 14 residues in the CDR3. With 2 bases removed from V and 5 bases from J, the gap between germline ends came to 12 bases. CDR3 loop: CASSLNGGAETQYF. CDR3 DNA sequence: TGTGCCAGCAGCTTAAACGGGGGCGCGGAGACCCAGTACTTC.

The gene calls are TRBV20-1 and TRBJ2-1; 7 bases match TRBD1. This CDR3 is 11 amino acids long. Germline V gene lookup returns CDR1 DFQATT and CDR2 SNEGSKA (reference sequence). V shed 5 bases and J 9 bases; nucleotides not matched to a gene: 4. CDR3 region: CSASQGVEQFF. CDR3 in DNA: TGCAGTGCTTCGCAGGGGGTTGAGCAGTTCTTC.

This chain uses TRBV19 with TRBJ1-5; D unresolved. This CDR3 contains 15 residues. Trimming left V 2 bases short and J 0 bases short, with 8 bases between. The germline gives CDR1 LNHDA, CDR2 SQIVND (reference sequence). CDR3 protein: CASSITRNSNQPQHF. DNA of the CDR3: TGTGCCAGTAGTATAACGCGGAATAGCAATCAGCCCCAGCATTTT.

The chain couples TRBV7-3 to TRBJ1-1; D possibly corresponds to TRBD1 (5 bases). Germline-derived CDR1 and CDR2 are SGHTA and FQGTGA. The CDR3 totals 15 residues. Trimming removed 2 bases from V and 1 base from J, with 11 bases in between. Written as DNA, the CDR3 is TGTGCCAGCAGCTTACATGGGGGAACGAACACTGAAGCTTTCTTT. This sequence encodes CASSLHGGTNTEAFF.

The gene calls are TRBV6-5 and TRBJ2-1, with TRBD2 identical over 9 bases. This CDR3 is built from 16 residues. V lost 0 bases and J lost 6; bases outside the gene matches: 6. Germline CDR1 reads MNHEY; CDR2 reads SVGAGI. This CDR3 is CASSYSGGRASNEQFF. In nucleotides, the CDR3 is TGTGCCAGCAGTTACTCTGGCGGGAGGGCCTCCAATGAGCAGTTCTTC.

The rearrangement links TRBV19 to TRBJ2-2, with 9 bases identical to TRBD1. CDR1 is LNHDA, CDR2 SQIVND, per germline (reference sequence). The CDR3 is 16 amino acids. The ends lost 5 bases at V and 4 bases at J; junction bases unmatched: 8. This chain's CDR3 is CASSENRGPGTGELFF. CDR3 in DNA: TGTGCCAGTAGTGAAAACAGGGGGCCGGGCACCGGGGAGCTGTTTTTT.

The chain's CDR3 is CASSLRQGPYNEQFF. In DNA, the CDR3 is TGTGCCAGCAGCCTCCGGCAGGGCCCCTACAATGAGCAGTTCTTC. The chain employs TRBV7-3 and TRBJ2-1; D may be TRBD1 (5 bases). Per the germline V gene, CDR1 is SGHTA and CDR2 is FQGTGA. The CDR3 totals 15 residues. The V gene lost 5 bases and the J gene lost 2 bases, with 13 bases spanning the gap.

This sequence joins TRBV6-1 and TRBJ1-5; 7 bases agree with TRBD1. Germline CDR1 and CDR2: MNHNS and SASEGT. The V segment lost 5 bases and the J segment 0 bases; nucleotides outside the gene matches: 4. The CDR3 totals 15 residues. The DNA for the CDR3 is TGTGCCAGCAGTCAGACAGGGAATAGCAATCAGCCCCAGCATTTT. It specifies CASSQTGNSNQPQHF.

The chain uses TRBV29-1 and TRBJ2-5, with TRBD1 as a possible D gene (5 bases). The CDR3 is 12 amino acids. Germline CDR1 is SQVTM and CDR2 is ANQGSEA. Trimming shortened V by 4 bases and J by 4 bases, and 10 bases separated the two germline ends. The CDR3 reads CSVGKGRETQYF. CDR3 DNA sequence: TGCAGCGTTGGGAAGGGGCGAGAGACCCAGTACTTC.